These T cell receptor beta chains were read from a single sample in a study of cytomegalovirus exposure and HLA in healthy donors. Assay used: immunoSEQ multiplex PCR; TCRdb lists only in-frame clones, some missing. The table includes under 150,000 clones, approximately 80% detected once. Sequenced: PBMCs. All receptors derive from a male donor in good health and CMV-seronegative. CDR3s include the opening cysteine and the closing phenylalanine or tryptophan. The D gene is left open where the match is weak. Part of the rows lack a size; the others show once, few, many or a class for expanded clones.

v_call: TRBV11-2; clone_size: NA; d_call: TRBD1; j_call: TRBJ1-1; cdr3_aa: CASSFGQGFTEAFF; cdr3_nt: TGTGCCAGCAGTTTCGGACAGGGATTCACTGAAGCTTTCTTT
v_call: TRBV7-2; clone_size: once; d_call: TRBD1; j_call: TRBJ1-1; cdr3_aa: CASSWDRLNTEAFF; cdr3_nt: TGTGCCAGCAGTTGGGACAGATTGAACACTGAAGCTTTCTTT
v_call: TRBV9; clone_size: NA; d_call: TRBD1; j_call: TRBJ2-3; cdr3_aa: CASSVGRGRNTQYF; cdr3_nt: TGTGCCAGCAGCGTTGGAAGGGGGCGAAATACGCAGTATTTT
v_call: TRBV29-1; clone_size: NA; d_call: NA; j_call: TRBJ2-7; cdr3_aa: CSVQGRGQEGFGHYEQYF; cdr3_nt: TGCAGCGTCCAGGGCCGAGGACAGGAGGGTTTCGGGCACTACGAGCAGTACTTC
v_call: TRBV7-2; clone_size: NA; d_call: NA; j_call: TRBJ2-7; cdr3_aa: CASSLAPGGRVGGEQYF; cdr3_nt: TGTGCCAGCAGCTTAGCCCCAGGGGGTCGGGTCGGGGGCGAGCAGTACTTC
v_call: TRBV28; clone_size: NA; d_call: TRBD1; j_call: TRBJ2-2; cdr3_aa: CASSRWDSHTGELFF; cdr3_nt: TGTGCCAGCAGTCGCTGGGACAGCCACACCGGGGAGCTGTTTTTT
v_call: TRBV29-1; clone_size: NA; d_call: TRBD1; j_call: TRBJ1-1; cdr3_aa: CSALDRETEAFF; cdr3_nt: TGCAGCGCTCTGGACAGGGAGACTGAAGCTTTCTTT
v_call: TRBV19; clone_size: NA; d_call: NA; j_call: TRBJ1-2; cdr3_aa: CASSEVRTYGPHYGYTF; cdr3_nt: TGTGCCAGTAGTGAGGTGCGGACATATGGCCCTCACTATGGCTACACCTTC
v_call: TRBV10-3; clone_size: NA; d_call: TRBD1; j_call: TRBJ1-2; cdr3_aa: CAIGGTGLNYGYTF; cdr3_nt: TGTGCCATCGGAGGGACAGGGTTGAACTATGGCTACACCTTC
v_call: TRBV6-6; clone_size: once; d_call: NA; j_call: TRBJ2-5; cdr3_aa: CASRPLAQETQYF; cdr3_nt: TGTGCCAGCAGACCTCTAGCACAAGAGACCCAGTACTTC
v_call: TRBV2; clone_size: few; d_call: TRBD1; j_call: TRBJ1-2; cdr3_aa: CASSEALPQGVGGYTF; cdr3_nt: TGTGCCAGCAGTGAAGCGCTTCCCCAGGGGGTCGGAGGCTACACCTTC
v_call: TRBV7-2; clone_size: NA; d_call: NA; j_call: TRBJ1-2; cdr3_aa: CASSYGGGFGWGYTF; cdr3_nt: TGTGCCAGCAGCTACGGTGGAGGCTTTGGGTGGGGCTACACCTTC
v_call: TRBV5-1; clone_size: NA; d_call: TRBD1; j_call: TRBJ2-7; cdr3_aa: CASRGQGNREQYF; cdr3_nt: TGCGCCAGCAGAGGACAGGGGAATCGGGAGCAGTACTTC
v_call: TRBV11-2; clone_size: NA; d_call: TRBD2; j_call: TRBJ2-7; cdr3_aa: CASSLGGLAGALYEQYF; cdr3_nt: TGTGCCAGCAGCTTAGGGGGGCTAGCGGGGGCCCTCTACGAGCAGTACTTC
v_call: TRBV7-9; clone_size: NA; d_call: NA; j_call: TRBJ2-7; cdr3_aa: CASSLMAGSYEQYF; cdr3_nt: TGTGCCAGCAGCTTGATGGCGGGCTCCTACGAGCAGTACTTC